These 10 T cell receptor beta chains were all obtained from the same sample, sequenced in a study of T-cell memory formation after mild COVID-19. MiXCR, applied by TCRdb to the 5' RACE reads, yields one record per CDR3 protein. The sample lists around 400,000 distinct CDR3 sequences; approximately 24% were seen once. Sequencing was carried out using PBMCs or a T cell subset sorted from them (not recorded which). Every receptor here comes from an adult woman who had mild COVID-19 (a few samples of this study predate the infection). Cell type and time point are not known.

This clonotype was counted a few times. V and J are TRBV3-1 and TRBJ1-2; TRBD1 matches at 12 bases. Germline loops: CDR1 LGHDT, CDR2 YNNKEL (reference sequence). The CDR3 consists of 15 residues. V trimming: 3 bases; J trimming: 4 bases; junction bases outside the gene matches: 3. Written as DNA, the CDR3 is TGTGCCAGCAGCCAGGGGGACAGGGGGCCCTATGGCTACACCTTC. It translates to CASSQGDRGPYGYTF.

This clonotype has only a few counts. The V call is TRBV7-8, the J call TRBJ1-2, with 9 bases identical to TRBD1. The germline CDR1 and CDR2 sequences are SGHVS and FQNEAQ. With 4 bases clipped from V and 8 bases from J, the junction kept 8 bases outside the gene matches. This CDR3 has 14 residues. The CDR3 loop is CASSSPGQGDGYTF. The CDR3 DNA follows: TGTGCCAGCAGCTCGCCGGGACAGGGAGACGGCTACACCTTC. Complete variable domain (other parts from reference TRBV7-8 and TRBJ1-2): GAGVSQSPRYKVAKRGQDVALRCDPISGHVSLFWYQQALGQGPEFLTYFQNEAQLDKSGLPSDRFFAERPEGSVSTLKIQRTQQEDSAVYLCASSSPGQGDGYTFGSGTRLTVV.

V usage is TRBV14 and J usage is TRBJ2-1, with D perhaps being TRBD1 or TRBD2 (5 bases each). The CDR3 sequence is 15 residues long. In germline, CDR1 is SGHDN, CDR2 FVKESK. Between the trimmed V and J ends, which lost 5 bases and 0 bases, there was a span of 11 bases. CDR3 DNA sequence: TGTGCCAGCAGCGCCAAAGGGACCTCCTACAATGAGCAGTTCTTC. It is translated as CASSAKGTSYNEQFF.

This clonotype turned up a few times. V is TRBV20-1 and J is TRBJ1-1; no definite D call. Germline assignment: CDR1 DFQATT and CDR2 SNEGSKA (reference sequence). This CDR3 comprises 8 residues. The ends were cut back, 7 bases at V and 8 bases at J, with 5 bases in the middle. The DNA for the CDR3 is TGCAGTGTCGGAGAAGCTTTCTTT. Protein sequence: CSVGEAFF.

V usage is TRBV9 and J usage is TRBJ2-3; D unclear. The CDR3 spans 15 residues. V was pared by 4 bases and J by 2 bases, with 14 bases between. The germline V gene has CDR1 SGDLS and CDR2 YYNGEE. Here the CDR3 DNA reads TGTGCCAGCAGCTTACAATCCCTGTCCACAGATACGCAGTATTTT. Amino acids: CASSLQSLSTDTQYF.

This clonotype has more than one count but fewer than ten. The chain uses TRBV7-9 and TRBJ2-2; D unclear. The CDR3 runs to 12 residues. Per the germline V gene, CDR1 is SEHNR and CDR2 is FQNEAQ (reference sequence). The V and J ends lost 2 bases and 9 bases respectively, with 7 bases between them. The CDR3 bases are TGTGCCAGCAGCTTAAGTCGATGGGAGCTGTTTTTT. It codes for CASSLSRWELFF.

The chain has TRBV5-1 and TRBJ2-6; D may correspond to TRBD1 or TRBD2 (5 bases each). V lost 1 base and J lost 2, with 22 bases in between. CDR1 is SGHRS, CDR2 YFSETQ, per germline. The CDR3 runs 20 residues. The CDR3 here is CASSLRAVRGGSAGANVLTF. In nucleotides, the CDR3 is TGCGCCAGCAGCTTGAGAGCAGTCCGGGGCGGGTCCGCTGGGGCCAACGTCCTGACTTTC.

CDR3 bases: TGTGCCAGCAGAGAGACAGGGGTGACCGACTACACCTTC. It translates to CASRETGVTDYTF. The V gene is TRBV12-3 or TRBV12-4, the J gene TRBJ1-2; 8 nucleotides agree with TRBD1. V trimming: 6 bases; J trimming: 10 bases; junction bases outside the gene matches: 10. This CDR3 is 13 amino acids long.

This clonotype appeared a few times. The chain links TRBV20-1 to TRBJ2-1, with 8 bases fitting TRBD2. V trimming: 6 bases; J trimming: 2 bases; junction bases outside the gene matches: 6. The CDR3 totals 14 residues. Germline lookup yields CDR1 DFQATT and CDR2 SNEGSKA (reference sequence). The CDR3: CSARSGGPYNEQFF. In DNA, the CDR3 is TGCAGTGCGCGAAGCGGGGGTCCCTACAATGAGCAGTTCTTC.

The gene calls are TRBV7-2 and TRBJ1-2; TRBD1 might be the D (5 bases). Germline loops: CDR1 SGHTA, CDR2 FQGNSA. Trimming removed 0 bases from V and 0 bases from J, with 8 bases in between. The CDR3 covers 15 residues. CDR3 nucleotides: TGTGCCAGCAGCTTAGCAAAGGGACCTAACTATGGCTACACCTTC. The encoded protein is CASSLAKGPNYGYTF.